This paragraph reports one T cell receptor (beta chain). This record belongs to a study of T cell changes during pregnancy in multiple sclerosis. Profiling relied on immunoSEQ multiplex PCR, and the TCRdb table lists in-frame clones only, not all of them. The sample lists over 45,000 clones, about 90% occurring once. CDR1 GTSNPN and CDR2 SVGIG come from the germline V gene (reference sequence). The junction had 13 bases not matched to a gene; V was cut back by 5 bases and J by 8 bases. The CDR3 is 14 residues long. The J gene is TRBJ1-2, the V gene TRBV30; the match to TRBD1 covers 8 bases. Sequencing was performed on CD4+ T cells from peripheral blood mononuclear cells, taken after pregnancy. The origin of this receptor is a female donor with multiple sclerosis, enrolled in a pregnancy study. The CDR3 loop reads CAWGARGRSLGYTF. CDR3 sequence (DNA): TGTGCCTGGGGCGCCAGGGGGCGATCTCTCGGCTACACCTTC.